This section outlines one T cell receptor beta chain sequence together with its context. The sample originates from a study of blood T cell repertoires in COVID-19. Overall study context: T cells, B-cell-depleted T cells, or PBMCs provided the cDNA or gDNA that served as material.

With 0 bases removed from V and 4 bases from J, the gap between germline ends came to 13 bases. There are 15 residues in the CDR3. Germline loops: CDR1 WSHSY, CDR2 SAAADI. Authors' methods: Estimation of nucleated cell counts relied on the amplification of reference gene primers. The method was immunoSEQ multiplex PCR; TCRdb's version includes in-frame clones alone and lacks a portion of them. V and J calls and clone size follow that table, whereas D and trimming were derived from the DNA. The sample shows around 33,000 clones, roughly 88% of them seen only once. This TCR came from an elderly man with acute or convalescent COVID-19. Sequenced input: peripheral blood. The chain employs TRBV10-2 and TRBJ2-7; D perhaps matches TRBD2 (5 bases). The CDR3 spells CASSESNRPGYEQYF. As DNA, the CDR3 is TGCGCCAGCAGTGAGTCTAACCGGCCGGGGTACGAGCAGTACTTC.